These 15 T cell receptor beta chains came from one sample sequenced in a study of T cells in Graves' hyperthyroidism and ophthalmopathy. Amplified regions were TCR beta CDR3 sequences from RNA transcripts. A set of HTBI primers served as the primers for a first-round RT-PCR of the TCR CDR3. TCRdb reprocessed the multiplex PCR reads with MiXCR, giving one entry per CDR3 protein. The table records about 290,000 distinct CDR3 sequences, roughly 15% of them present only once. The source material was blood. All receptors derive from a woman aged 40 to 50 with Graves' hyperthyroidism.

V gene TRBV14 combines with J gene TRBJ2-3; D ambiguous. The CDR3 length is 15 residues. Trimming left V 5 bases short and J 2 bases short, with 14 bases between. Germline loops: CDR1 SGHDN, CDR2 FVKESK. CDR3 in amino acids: CASSERKVFTDTQYF. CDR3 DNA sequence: TGTGCCAGCAGCGAACGAAAGGTCTTCACAGATACGCAGTATTTT.

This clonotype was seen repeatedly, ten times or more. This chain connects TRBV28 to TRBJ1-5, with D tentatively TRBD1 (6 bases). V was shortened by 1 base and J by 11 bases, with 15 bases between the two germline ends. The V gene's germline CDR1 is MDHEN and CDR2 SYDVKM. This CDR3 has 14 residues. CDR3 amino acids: CASSLFGQLRAQHF. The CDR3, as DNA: TGTGCCAGCAGTTTATTTGGACAGCTCCGGGCCCAGCATTTT.

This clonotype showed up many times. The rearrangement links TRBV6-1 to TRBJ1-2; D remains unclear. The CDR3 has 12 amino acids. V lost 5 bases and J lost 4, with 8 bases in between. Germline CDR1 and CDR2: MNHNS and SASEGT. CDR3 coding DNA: TGTGCCAGCAGTTACACGGGCTATGGCTACACCTTC. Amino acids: CASSYTGYGYTF.

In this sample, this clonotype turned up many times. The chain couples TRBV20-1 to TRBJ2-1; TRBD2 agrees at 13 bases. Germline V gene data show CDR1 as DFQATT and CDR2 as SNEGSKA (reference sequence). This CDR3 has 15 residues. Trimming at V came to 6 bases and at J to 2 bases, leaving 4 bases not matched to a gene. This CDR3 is CSAGLAGAAYNEQFF. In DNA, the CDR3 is TGCAGTGCCGGACTAGCGGGAGCGGCCTACAATGAGCAGTTCTTC.

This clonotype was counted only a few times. CDR3 in amino acids: CASTEGPLKGVDEQYF. CDR3 DNA sequence: TGTGCCAGTACCGAAGGTCCCCTCAAGGGGGTAGACGAGCAGTACTTC. The V and J genes are TRBV19 and TRBJ2-7; D may be TRBD1 (6 bases). Trimming removed 7 bases from V and 5 bases from J, with 24 bases in between. The germline V gene encodes CDR1 LNHDA and CDR2 SQIVND (reference sequence). This CDR3 is built from 16 residues. Looking up the rest from reference TRBV19 and TRBJ2-7 gives the full variable domain: DGGITQSPKYLFRKEGQNVTLSCEQNLNHDAMYWYRQDPGQGLRLIYYSQIVNDFQKGDIAEGYSVSREKKESFPLTVTSAQKNPTAFYLCASTEGPLKGVDEQYFGPGTRLTVT.

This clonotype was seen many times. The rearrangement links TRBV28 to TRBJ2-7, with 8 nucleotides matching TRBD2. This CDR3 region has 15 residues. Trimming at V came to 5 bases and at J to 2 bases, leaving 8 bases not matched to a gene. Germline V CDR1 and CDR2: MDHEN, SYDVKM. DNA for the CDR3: TGTGCCAGCAGTGCGGGAGGTAGCGGACCCTACGAGCAGTACTTC. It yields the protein CASSAGGSGPYEQYF.

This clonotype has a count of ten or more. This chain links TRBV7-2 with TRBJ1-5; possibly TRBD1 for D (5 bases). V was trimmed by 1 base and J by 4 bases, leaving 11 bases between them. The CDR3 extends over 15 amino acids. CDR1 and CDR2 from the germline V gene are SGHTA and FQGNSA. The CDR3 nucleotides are TGTGCCAGCAGCTTAGGGGGGGAGGCAAATCAGCCCCAGCATTTT. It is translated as CASSLGGEANQPQHF.

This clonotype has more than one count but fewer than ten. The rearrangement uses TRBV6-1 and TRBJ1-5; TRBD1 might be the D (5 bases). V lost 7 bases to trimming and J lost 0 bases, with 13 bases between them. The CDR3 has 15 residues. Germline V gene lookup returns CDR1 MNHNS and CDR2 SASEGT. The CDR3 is CASKMQGNSNQPQHF. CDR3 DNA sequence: TGTGCCAGCAAGATGCAGGGTAATAGCAATCAGCCCCAGCATTTT.

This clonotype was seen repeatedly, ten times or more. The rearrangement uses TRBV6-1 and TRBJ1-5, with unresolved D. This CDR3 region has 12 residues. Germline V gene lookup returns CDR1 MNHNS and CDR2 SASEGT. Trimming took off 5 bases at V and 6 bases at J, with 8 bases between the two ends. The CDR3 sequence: CASSLDLQPQHF. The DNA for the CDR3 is TGTGCCAGCAGTTTAGACCTTCAGCCCCAGCATTTT.

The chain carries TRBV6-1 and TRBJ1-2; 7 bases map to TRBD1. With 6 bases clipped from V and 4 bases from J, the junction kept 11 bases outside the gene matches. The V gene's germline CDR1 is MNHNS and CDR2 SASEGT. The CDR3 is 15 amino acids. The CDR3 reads CASRVGVEGAYGYTF. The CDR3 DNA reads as TGTGCCAGCAGAGTGGGGGTCGAGGGGGCCTATGGCTACACCTTC.

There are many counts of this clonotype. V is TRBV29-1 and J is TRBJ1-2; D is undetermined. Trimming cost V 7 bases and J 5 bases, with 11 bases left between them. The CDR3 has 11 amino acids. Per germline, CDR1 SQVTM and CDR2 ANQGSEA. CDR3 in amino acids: CSGSGNYGYTF. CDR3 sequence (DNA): TGCAGCGGGTCTGGGAATTATGGCTACACCTTC.

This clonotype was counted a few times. Written as DNA, the CDR3 is TGCGCCAGCAGCCAACCGGGACGGCGAGGGGAGCTGTTTTTT. Translated, it gives CASSQPGRRGELFF. The V and J genes are TRBV4-1 and TRBJ2-2; D possibly uses TRBD1 or TRBD2 (5 bases each). CDR1 and CDR2 (germline): MGHRA, YSYEKL. The CDR3 covers 14 residues. Trimming removed 2 bases from V and 8 bases from J, with 12 bases in between.

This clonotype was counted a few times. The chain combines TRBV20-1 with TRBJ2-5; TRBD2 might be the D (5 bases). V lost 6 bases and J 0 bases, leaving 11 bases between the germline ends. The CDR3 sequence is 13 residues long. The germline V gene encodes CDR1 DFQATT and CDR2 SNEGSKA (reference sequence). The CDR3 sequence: CSANSAYQETQYF. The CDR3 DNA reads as TGCAGTGCAAATAGCGCGTACCAAGAGACCCAGTACTTC.

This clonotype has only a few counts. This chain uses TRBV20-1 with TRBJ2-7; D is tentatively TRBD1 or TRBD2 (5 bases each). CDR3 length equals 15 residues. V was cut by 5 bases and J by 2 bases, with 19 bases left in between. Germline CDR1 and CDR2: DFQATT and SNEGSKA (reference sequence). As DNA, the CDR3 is TGCAGTGCTCCCCAACCCCGGGACGGTACCTACGAGCAGTACTTC. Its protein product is CSAPQPRDGTYEQYF.

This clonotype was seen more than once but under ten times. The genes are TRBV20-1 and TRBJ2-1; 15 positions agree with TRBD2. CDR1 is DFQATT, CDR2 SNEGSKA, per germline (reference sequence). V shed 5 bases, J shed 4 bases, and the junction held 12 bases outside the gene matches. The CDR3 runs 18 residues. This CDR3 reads CSAPHLGTSGRLYNEQFF. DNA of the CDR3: TGCAGTGCTCCACACCTCGGGACTAGCGGGAGGCTGTACAATGAGCAGTTCTTC.